Detailed here is one T cell receptor (beta chain). Profiled with immunoSEQ multiplex PCR; TCRdb holds only in-frame clones, not every one. This table holds approximately 240,000 clones, 84% found once. The germline CDR1 and CDR2 sequences are SGHTA and FQGNSA. This CDR3 has 14 residues. After removal of 0 bases from V and 14 bases from J, the junction contained 9 bases not matched to a gene. This specimen belongs to a study of blood T cell repertoires in COVID-19. The TCR comes from a man over 45 with acute or convalescent COVID-19. What was sequenced was peripheral blood. The gene calls are TRBV7-2 and TRBJ2-1; 8 bases are shared with TRBD2. The CDR3 loop is CASSLALGGGYEFF. For the CDR3, the DNA is TGTGCCAGCAGCTTAGCGCTCGGCGGGGGGTATGAGTTCTTC.